What follows are 27 T cell receptor beta chains derived from one specimen sequenced in a study of ipilimumab plus nivolumab after autologous stem cell transplantation. Using immunoSEQ multiplex PCR, the repertoire was profiled, and TCRdb retains in-frame clones only, with some absent. The sample lists 10,000 to 15,000 clones, about 80% occurring once. Sequencing used PBMCs, obtained in a trial of ipilimumab plus nivolumab as post-transplant consolidation. The source of these receptors is a male donor with diffuse large B-cell lymphoma.

This chain links TRBV7-8 with TRBJ1-1; D ambiguous. The CDR3 has 17 amino acids. Trimming stripped 5 bases from V and 0 bases from J, with 19 bases between. Germline CDR1 reads SGHVS; CDR2 reads FQNEAQ. The CDR3 loop reads CASSLEAPGILNTEAFF. In nucleotides, the CDR3 is TGTGCCAGCAGCCTCGAAGCCCCGGGCATCCTGAACACTGAAGCTTTCTTT.

For the CDR3, the DNA is TGCGCCACCATTCCCCCAGGGGATAATGAAAAACTGTTTTTT. It specifies CATIPPGDNEKLFF. The genes are TRBV10-1 and TRBJ1-4; D possibly corresponds to TRBD1 (6 bases). The V end lost 10 bases, the J end lost 4 bases, and 16 bases lay between the germline ends. Germline V lookup: CDR1 WNHNN, CDR2 SYGVQD (reference sequence). CDR3 length: 14 residues.

This chain uses TRBV5-4 with TRBJ2-2; TRBD1 agrees at 11 bases. Germline trimming cut 4 bases from V and 5 bases from J; bases unmatched to any gene: 7. This CDR3 has 16 residues. Germline V gene data show CDR1 as SGHNT and CDR2 as YYREEE (reference sequence). The CDR3 sequence is CASSRGQGVWTGELFF. In nucleotides, the CDR3 is TGTGCCAGCAGCCGGGGACAGGGGGTGTGGACCGGGGAGCTGTTTTTT.

This chain uses TRBV7-8 with TRBJ2-1; TRBD2 aligns across 14 bases. The CDR3 spans 16 residues. Germline assignment: CDR1 SGHVS and CDR2 FQNEAQ. Trimming removed 5 bases from V and 9 bases from J; junction bases left unmatched: 9. DNA for the CDR3: TGTGCCAGCAGCCAATTGGGACTAGCGGGAGACCCTGAGCAGTTCTTC. Protein: CASSQLGLAGDPEQFF.

In its sample, this clone was seen a few times. The rearrangement links TRBV25-1 to TRBJ1-1; TRBD1 matches at 8 bases. The CDR3 spans 15 residues. Germline V lookup: CDR1 MGHDK, CDR2 SYGVNS. V shed 5 bases and J 3 bases; nucleotides not matched to a gene: 8. The CDR3 bases are TGTGCCAGCAGTCCCCGCCCGACAGGGGACACTGAAGCTTTCTTT. Translated: CASSPRPTGDTEAFF.

The chain employs TRBV29-1 and TRBJ2-3; no reliable D call. V lost 0 bases to trimming and J lost 2 bases, with 12 bases between them. The CDR3 is 15 residues long. Germline loops: CDR1 SQVTM, CDR2 ANQGSEA. This chain's CDR3 is CSVEDPAETTDTQYF. CDR3 DNA sequence: TGCAGCGTTGAAGATCCGGCGGAGACCACAGATACGCAGTATTTT.

V and J are TRBV30 and TRBJ2-7; 7 bases match TRBD2. Germline CDR1 reads GTSNPN; CDR2 reads SVGIG (reference sequence). There are 14 residues in the CDR3. V lost 1 base, J lost 4 bases, and 7 bases stayed unmatched. CDR3 DNA: TGTGCCTGGAGTGGGGGGGGGTTGTATTACGAGCAGTACTTC. Amino acid sequence: CAWSGGGLYYEQYF.

This chain uses TRBV7-9 with TRBJ1-1; D ambiguous. V was shortened by 6 bases and J by 0 bases, with 11 bases between the two germline ends. CDR3 length: 14 residues. The germline V gene encodes CDR1 SEHNR and CDR2 FQNEAQ (reference sequence). The CDR3 DNA sequence: TGTGCCAGCAGACAGACCGGTATGAACACTGAAGCTTTCTTT. It yields the protein CASRQTGMNTEAFF.

J is TRBJ1-2 and V is TRBV2; D call uncertain. Germline V gene sequence: CDR1 SNHLY, CDR2 FYNNEI. Trimming left V 3 bases short and J 3 bases short, with 14 bases between. The CDR3 is 15 amino acids. The CDR3 reads CASSDEGLADYGYTF. The CDR3 DNA sequence: TGTGCCAGCAGTGATGAAGGGTTGGCGGACTATGGCTACACCTTC.

The V call is TRBV19, the J call TRBJ2-6; D remains unclear. Germline CDR1 and CDR2: LNHDA and SQIVND (reference sequence). V dropped 5 bases and J dropped 8 bases, with 13 bases sitting between them. CDR3 length equals 14 residues. For the CDR3, the DNA is TGTGCCAGTAGTTTTTCGGCCGGCACCAACGTCCTGACTTTC. Amino acid sequence: CASSFSAGTNVLTF.

The rearrangement uses TRBV4-1 and TRBJ2-2; D not certain. There are 15 residues in the CDR3. Germline V gene lookup returns CDR1 MGHRA and CDR2 YSYEKL. Trimming left V 2 bases short and J 0 bases short, with 7 bases between. CDR3 in DNA: TGCGCCAGCAGCCAAAACAGTGCGAACACCGGGGAGCTGTTTTTT. Translating it yields CASSQNSANTGELFF.

By share of the sample, this clone is medium-sized. Other DNA sequences in the same sample also yield this CDR3. The J gene is TRBJ2-6, the V gene TRBV27; D call uncertain. V was trimmed by 7 bases and J by 0 bases, leaving 4 bases between them. CDR3 size: 13 residues. Germline V CDR1 and CDR2: MNHEY, SMNVEV (reference sequence). CDR3 in DNA: TGTGCCAGCACCTTCTCTGGGGCCAACGTCCTGACTTTC. It translates to CASTFSGANVLTF.

In its sample, this clone is medium-sized. This specimen includes other DNA sequences encoding the same CDR3. The chain couples TRBV7-6 to TRBJ1-2, with TRBD1 matching 9 bases. Germline-derived CDR1 and CDR2 are SGHVS and FNYEAQ. Losses at the gene ends were 3 bases for V and 8 bases for J; bases not matched to a gene: 10. CDR3 length: 15 residues. The CDR3 protein is CASSLDETGGGGYTF. The CDR3 DNA reads as TGTGCCAGCAGCTTGGATGAAACAGGGGGCGGGGGCTACACCTTC. Full variable domain (missing parts from reference TRBV7-6 and TRBJ1-2): GAGVSQSPRYKVTKRGQDVALRCDPISGHVSLYWYRQALGQGPEFLTYFNYEAQQDKSGLPNDRFSAERPEGSISTLTIQRTEQRDSAMYRCASSLDETGGGGYTFGSGTRLTVV.

V usage is TRBV9 and J usage is TRBJ2-1, with D unresolved. CDR1 and CDR2 (germline): SGDLS, YYNGEE. V was cut by 4 bases and J by 4 bases, with 15 bases left in between. The CDR3 loop spans 15 amino acids. This CDR3 is CASSPRGPGYNEQFF. DNA for the CDR3: TGTGCCAGCAGCCCCCGAGGACCCGGGTACAATGAGCAGTTCTTC.

This sequence joins TRBV5-1 and TRBJ1-4; TRBD1 matches 9 bases. Germline V gene data show CDR1 as SGHRS and CDR2 as YFSETQ. V lost 4 bases to trimming and J lost 8 bases; unmatched junction nucleotides: 6. The CDR3 is 14 residues long. CDR3 protein: CASSIQGAGEKLFF. The CDR3 bases are TGCGCCAGCAGCATACAGGGGGCTGGGGAAAAACTGTTTTTT.

The chain carries TRBV6-1 and TRBJ2-7; no clear D. Germline V gene data show CDR1 as MNHNS and CDR2 as SASEGT. The V and J ends lost 5 bases and 2 bases respectively, with 10 bases between them. This CDR3 is 13 amino acids long. The CDR3 spells CASSTDVTYEQYF. The CDR3 nucleotides are TGTGCCAGCAGTACGGATGTTACCTACGAGCAGTACTTC.

The rearrangement joins TRBV29-1 to TRBJ2-1; TRBD2 matches 8 bases. CDR1 is SQVTM, CDR2 ANQGSEA, per germline. This CDR3 has 14 amino acids. After removal of 7 bases from V and 0 bases from J, the junction contained 5 bases not matched to a gene. CDR3 DNA: TGCAGCGGACAGCGGGGGAGCTCCTACAATGAGCAGTTCTTC. Its protein product is CSGQRGSSYNEQFF.

The gene calls are TRBV7-2 and TRBJ2-1; either TRBD1 or TRBD2 may supply D (5 bases each). This CDR3 comprises 15 residues. V gave up 5 bases and J gave up 2 bases, with 13 bases separating them. Germline loops: CDR1 SGHTA, CDR2 FQGNSA. The CDR3 DNA reads TGTGCCAGCAGCAGACAGACGGGACCCTACAATGAGCAGTTCTTC. This encodes CASSRQTGPYNEQFF. Drawing the rest from reference TRBV7-2 and TRBJ2-1, the complete variable domain is GAGVSQSPSNKVTEKGKDVELRCDPISGHTALYWYRQSLGQGLEFLIYFQGNSAPDKSGLPSDRFSAERTGGSVSTLTIQRTQQEDSAVYLCASSRQTGPYNEQFFGPGTRLTVL.

This chain joins TRBV15 and TRBJ2-7; D uncertain. Germline V gene lookup returns CDR1 LNHNV and CDR2 YYDKDF (reference sequence). V was pared by 2 bases and J by 2 bases, with 10 bases between. This CDR3 comprises 14 residues. As DNA, the CDR3 is TGTGCCACCAGCAGACCTTACGGCACCTACGAGCAGTACTTC. It yields the protein CATSRPYGTYEQYF. The full variable domain, rest sourced from reference TRBV15 and TRBJ2-7, is DAMVIQNPRYQVTQFGKPVTLSCSQTLNHNVMYWYQQKSSQAPKLLFHYYDKDFNNEADTPDNFQSRRPNTSFCFLDIRSPGLGDTAMYLCATSRPYGTYEQYFGPGTRLTVT.

This clone has just one count. This chain links TRBV5-1 with TRBJ2-7; the match to TRBD2 covers 8 bases. Germline V lookup: CDR1 SGHRS, CDR2 YFSETQ. Losses at the gene ends were 1 base for V and 6 bases for J; bases not matched to a gene: 6. The CDR3 extends over 14 amino acids. CDR3 protein: CASSLSGLVGEQYF. The DNA for the CDR3 is TGCGCCAGCAGCTTGTCGGGACTAGTAGGCGAGCAGTACTTC.

The V gene is TRBV6-5, the J gene TRBJ1-5, with TRBD1 as a possible D gene (6 bases). CDR1 and CDR2 from the germline V gene are MNHEY and SVGAGI. The CDR3 length is 13 residues. Deletions cut 6 bases from V and 7 bases from J, with 13 bases between. DNA of the CDR3: TGTGCCAGCAGCCTCGGGACACAACAGCCCCAGCATTTT. Its translation: CASSLGTQQPQHF.

The gene calls are TRBV27 and TRBJ1-3; 10 bases match TRBD1. This CDR3 comprises 14 residues. V lost 8 bases and J lost 4; bases outside the gene matches: 5. The germline V gene has CDR1 MNHEY and CDR2 SMNVEV (reference sequence). CDR3 sequence: CASHDRGRGNTIYF. CDR3 DNA: TGTGCCAGCCACGACAGGGGGCGAGGAAACACCATATATTTT.

This sequence joins TRBV5-1 and TRBJ2-3; TRBD1 aligns across 7 bases. The CDR3 contains 15 residues. Trimming cost V 0 bases and J 3 bases; bases outside gene matches: 4. Germline-derived CDR1 and CDR2 are SGHRS and YFSETQ. The CDR3: CASSLASRGTDTQYF. The CDR3 DNA follows: TGCGCCAGCAGCTTGGCCAGCAGGGGGACAGATACGCAGTATTTT.

The V call is TRBV10-3, the J call TRBJ2-2; 9 nucleotides line up with TRBD1. The CDR3 extends over 16 amino acids. Per germline, CDR1 ENHRY and CDR2 SYGVKD. Trimming at V came to 3 bases and at J to 6 bases, leaving 8 bases not matched to a gene. The CDR3 DNA follows: TGTGCCATCAGTGACCCCGGGACAGGGCTTCCCGGGGAGCTGTTTTTT. Translating gives CAISDPGTGLPGELFF.

V gene TRBV9 combines with J gene TRBJ2-7; 7 bases fit TRBD1. The germline V gene has CDR1 SGDLS and CDR2 YYNGEE. The CDR3 runs 14 residues. After removal of 0 bases from V and 6 bases from J, the junction contained 6 bases not matched to a gene. This chain's CDR3 is CASSVEPSGGEQYF. Here the CDR3 DNA reads TGTGCCAGCAGCGTAGAGCCGTCAGGGGGCGAGCAGTACTTC.

The rearrangement joins TRBV27 to TRBJ1-6; D is unresolved. CDR1 MNHEY and CDR2 SMNVEV come from the germline V gene (reference sequence). Trimming stripped 3 bases from V and 7 bases from J, with 13 bases between. This CDR3 contains 15 residues. CDR3 sequence reads: CASSLKRSENSPLHF. Written as DNA, the CDR3 is TGTGCCAGCAGTTTGAAGAGGTCGGAGAATTCACCCCTCCACTTT.

J is TRBJ2-7 and V is TRBV7-2; D ambiguous. Germline values: CDR1 SGHTA, CDR2 FQGNSA. CDR3 length: 12 residues. Trimming took off 5 bases at V and 4 bases at J, with 9 bases between the two ends. The CDR3 DNA sequence: TGTGCCAGCAGCCTCCCTTTATACGAGCAGTACTTC. Its protein product is CASSLPLYEQYF.